These T cell receptor beta chains were read from a single sample in a study of response to subunit inactivated influenza vaccine. TCRdb itself ran the RT-PCR reads through MiXCR, one entry per CDR3 protein. The sample includes about 650,000 distinct CDR3 sequences, 14% seen only once; the top ten take roughly 7.6%. The source material was PBMCs from blood, sampled roughly 2 weeks before vaccination. The receptors come from a man over 45 who received an inactivated influenza vaccine. Each CDR3 is given with its conserved first and last residue. The D gene is left open where the match is weak. Part of the rows lack a size; the others show once, few, many or a class for expanded clones.

clone_size	d_call	v_call	j_call	cdr3_nt	cdr3_aa
few	-	TRBV4-3	TRBJ1-4	TGCGCCAGCAGCCAAAACTCCCCCAGTGCAACTAATGAAAAACTGTTTTTT	CASSQNSPSATNEKLFF
many	-	TRBV2	TRBJ2-3	TGTGCCAGCAGTGAAAGGACCGGGCCCAGCACAGATACGCAGTATTTT	CASSERTGPSTDTQYF
many	TRBD2	TRBV4-3	TRBJ2-1	TGCGCCAGCAGCCAAGGCATAGCGGGGACATCCTACAATGAGCAGTTCTTC	CASSQGIAGTSYNEQFF
many	TRBD1	TRBV12-3/TRBV12-4	TRBJ1-2	TGTGCCAGCAGCTTGACAGGGGGAAAGGGCTACACCTTC	CASSLTGGKGYTF
few	-	TRBV20-1	TRBJ1-3	TGCAGTGCTAATTCGGCCTCTGGAAACACCATATATTTT	CSANSASGNTIYF
few	-	TRBV6-5	TRBJ2-7	TGTGCCAGCAGTTACGAGGGGGGCGAGCAGTACTTC	CASSYEGGEQYF
-	-	TRBV4-3	TRBJ2-7	TGCGCCAGCAGCCAAGAAAGGGGCCAGGGCTACGAGCAGTACTTC	CASSQERGQGYEQYF
many	TRBD2	TRBV12-3/TRBV12-4	TRBJ2-7	TGTGCCAGCAGTTTCTCCGGGACTAGCGGGGCCTCCTACGAGCAGTACTTC	CASSFSGTSGASYEQYF
few	-	TRBV28	TRBJ1-5	TGTGCCAGCAGTTTAGGGGAGGGCCAGCATTTT	CASSLGEGQHF
few	-	TRBV7-9	TRBJ2-2	TGTGCCAGCAGATCTGGACCGGGGCGCACCGGGGAGCTGTTTTTT	CASRSGPGRTGELFF
-	-	TRBV30	TRBJ2-7	TGTGCCTGGAGTGTGGTCTACCCAGGAAGCGAGCAGTACTTC	CAWSVVYPGSEQYF
many	-	TRBV25-1	TRBJ2-2	TGTGCCAGCAGTGAATTGTGGGGAGGAGACGCTGGGGAGCTGTTTTTT	CASSELWGGDAGELFF
-	-	TRBV6-6	TRBJ2-5	TGTGCCAGCAGATACAGGGATTTGGAGACCCAGTACTTC	CASRYRDLETQYF
few	-	TRBV15	TRBJ1-2	TGTGCCACCAGCAGTATGTGGCAGGGTGATTTGGCCTTC	CATSSMWQGDLAF
few	-	TRBV7-2	TRBJ1-5	TGTGCCAGCAGTATCCGGGGGCTTGGTCAGCCCCAGCATTTT	CASSIRGLGQPQHF
few	TRBD2	TRBV14	TRBJ2-1	TGTGCCAGCAGGAAGACTAGCGGGTCATACAATGAGCAGTTCTTC	CASRKTSGSYNEQFF
many	TRBD1	TRBV7-2	TRBJ1-5	TGTGCCAGCAGACCCACAGGGGGCCGGAATCAGCCCCAGCATTTT	CASRPTGGRNQPQHF
-	-	TRBV4-3	TRBJ2-3	TGCGCCAGCAGCCCCCCCCTCGTCCCGAGCTGGAACAGCACAGATACGCAGTATTTT	CASSPPLVPSWNSTDTQYF
-	TRBD1	TRBV29-1	TRBJ2-3	TGCAGCGTGCGGGACAGGGACACAGATACGCAGTATTTT	CSVRDRDTDTQYF
few	TRBD2	TRBV3-1	TRBJ2-7	TGTGCCAGCAGCCATAAAAGCGGGAGGAGCTCCGAGCAGTACTTC	CASSHKSGRSSEQYF
-	TRBD1	TRBV27	TRBJ2-7	TGTGCCAGCAGGGGACAGGGGTCTTTACACGAGCAGTACTTC	CASRGQGSLHEQYF
few	-	TRBV9	TRBJ1-1	TGTGCCAGCAGCGTAGCAGGGACTGAAGCTTTCTTT	CASSVAGTEAFF
-	-	TRBV27	TRBJ2-7	TGTGCCAGCAGTTTAGTATCCGGGGCCCTTTTGGAGCAGTACTTC	CASSLVSGALLEQYF
few	-	TRBV10-3	TRBJ2-1	TGTGCCATCGGTAGCGGGACAGGATACAATGAGCAGTTCTTC	CAIGSGTGYNEQFF
few	TRBD1	TRBV7-8	TRBJ2-1	TGTGCCAGCAGATCCGGGACAGGGAAAGTCAATGAGCAGTTCTTC	CASRSGTGKVNEQFF
medium-sized	-	TRBV3-1	TRBJ1-5	TGTGCCAGCAGCTCTGGGCCGGGGCTCAATCAGCCCCAGCATTTT	CASSSGPGLNQPQHF
-	TRBD1	TRBV5-1	TRBJ2-1	TGCGCCAGCAGCTTGGATAGACAGGGGGTAAATGAGCAGTTCTTC	CASSLDRQGVNEQFF
-	-	TRBV4-3	TRBJ2-2	TGCGCCAGCAGCCAAACAGGGAAGACCGGGGAGCTGTTTTTT	CASSQTGKTGELFF
-	TRBD1	TRBV6-1	TRBJ1-2	TGTGCCAGCAGTGTGTCCGGGACAGGGGCGCTGGGCTACACCTTC	CASSVSGTGALGYTF
many	-	TRBV30	TRBJ2-7	TGTGCCTGGAGTGGTGGGAGCTACGTGCAGTACTTC	CAWSGGSYVQYF
few	-	TRBV12-3/TRBV12-4	TRBJ2-2	TGTGCCAGCACCTCCCTCCGTACCGGGGAGCTGTTTTTT	CASTSLRTGELFF
few	-	TRBV27	TRBJ2-7	TGTGCCAGCAGTTTTAGCCATAGCGGCGGTAGCTCCTACGAGCAGTACTTC	CASSFSHSGGSSYEQYF
few	-	TRBV5-1	TRBJ1-1	TGCGCCAGCAGCGAGTCCTATGAAGCTTTCTTT	CASSESYEAFF
-	TRBD2	TRBV15	TRBJ2-3	TGTGCCACCAGCAGAGATTTGAAGGCGGGGGGACGCACAGATACGCAGTATTTT	CATSRDLKAGGRTDTQYF
-	-	TRBV4-2	TRBJ1-4	TGTGCCAGCAGCCAAGAGCGGGGGGTCACGAAACTGTTTTTT	CASSQERGVTKLFF
-	TRBD2	TRBV27	TRBJ2-3	TGTGCCAGCAGCTTGGCCGCTAGCGGTCTTTTTAGTACGCAGTATTTT	CASSLAASGLFSTQYF
many	-	TRBV12-3/TRBV12-4	TRBJ1-5	TGTGCCAGCAGGGGGGGGGGGGATCAGCCCCAGCATTTT	CASRGGGDQPQHF
-	TRBD1	TRBV6-1	TRBJ1-2	TGTGCCAGCAGTGAATTAAGAGGGACAGACCGCTTCGGCTACACCTTC	CASSELRGTDRFGYTF
-	TRBD1	TRBV11-2	TRBJ2-7	TGTGCCAGCAGCTTGGATCGGACAGGCGAGCAGTACTTC	CASSLDRTGEQYF
many	TRBD2	TRBV20-1	TRBJ2-5	TGCAGTGCTAGAGGGACTAGCGGGACCCAGTACTTC	CSARGTSGTQYF
-	-	TRBV24-1	TRBJ2-1	TGTGCCACCAGAGATTCAGGGCCCTACAATGAGCAGTTCTTC	CATRDSGPYNEQFF
many	-	TRBV20-1	TRBJ2-1	TGCAGTGCTAGTCTCTCGGCTGGACGACCGATGTACAATGAGCAGTTCTTC	CSASLSAGRPMYNEQFF